The 5 T cell receptor beta chains given below trace back to one sample, sequenced in a study of Graves' ophthalmopathy and Graves' hyperthyroidism. The TCR beta CDR3 regions underwent amplification from RNA transcripts. Amplification began with first-round RT-PCR using HTBI primers, then second-round multiplex PCR was performed. Using its own MiXCR run on the multiplex PCR reads, TCRdb lists one record per CDR3 protein. The table shows around 1.1 million distinct CDR3 sequences, with less than 45% occurring only once. Source material: peripheral blood or thyroid tissue (not recorded which). The receptors were sampled from an adult man with Graves' hyperthyroidism.

V gene TRBV28 combines with J gene TRBJ2-7; 8 nucleotides match TRBD1. CDR1 is MDHEN and CDR2 is SYDVKM in the germline V gene. J lost 0 bases, V lost 10 bases, and 11 bases had no gene match. The CDR3 sequence is 15 residues long. The CDR3: CATLPQGAASYEQYF. CDR3 nucleotide sequence: TGTGCCACCCTCCCTCAGGGGGCCGCCTCCTACGAGCAGTACTTC.

V is TRBV29-1 and J is TRBJ2-3, with 12 positions matching TRBD2. J gave up 3 bases and V 6 bases, and 10 bases lay outside the gene matches. The CDR3 runs to 16 residues. Germline V lookup: CDR1 SQVTM, CDR2 ANQGSEA. CDR3 sequence: CSVYDPLAGGTDTQYF. The CDR3 DNA reads as TGCAGCGTGTACGACCCACTAGCGGGAGGAACAGATACGCAGTATTTT.

J is TRBJ2-6 and V is TRBV29-1, with D possibly being TRBD1 (5 bases). The CDR3 runs 14 residues. The germline gives CDR1 SQVTM, CDR2 ANQGSEA. CDR3 protein: CGAAVGSGANVLTF. In nucleotides, the CDR3 is TGCGGGGCGGCCGTCGGATCTGGGGCCAACGTCCTGACTTTC.

This clonotype was picked up one time. A junction boundary mismatches the germline segment, possibly from a read error. The rearrangement uses TRBV5-1 and TRBJ2-7; 7 bases are shared with TRBD2. Germline CDR1 reads SGHRS; CDR2 reads YFSETQ. The CDR3 has 12 amino acids. Here the CDR3 reads CVSSGTTYEQYF. The CDR3 DNA follows: TGCGTCAGCAGCGGGACTACTTACGAGCAGTACTTC.

This clonotype came up a few times. The chain uses TRBV5-6 and TRBJ1-5; 11 bases are a match to TRBD1. Germline-derived CDR1 and CDR2 are SGHDT and YYEEEE. Trimming cost V 1 base and J 5 bases; bases outside gene matches: 5. This CDR3 is 16 amino acids long. The CDR3: CASSLLGQGDYQPQHF. As DNA, the CDR3 is TGTGCCAGCAGCTTGTTGGGACAGGGGGATTATCAGCCCCAGCATTTT. Together with reference TRBV5-6 and TRBJ1-5, the CDR3 gives the full variable domain: DAGVTQSPTHLIKTRGQQVTLRCSPKSGHDTVSWYQQALGQGPQFIFQYYEEEERQRGNFPDRFSGHQFPNYSSELNVNALLLGDSALYLCASSLLGQGDYQPQHFGDGTRLSIL.